The 21 T cell receptor beta chains in this list originate from one sample, sequenced in a study of CD8 T cells in ankylosing spondylitis. TCRdb recomputed calls from the 5' RACE reads with MiXCR, one row per CDR3 protein. The sample contains some 330,000 distinct CDR3 sequences, roughly 8% of which appear only once. Study results and limitations: Several highly homologous variants formed a TCR beta motif that appeared characteristic of ankylosing spondylitis blood.

Their antigen targets remain unknown. Sequencing used blood, either unsorted or a sorted T cell fraction (not recorded which). These receptors came from a male donor with ankylosing spondylitis.

The chain carries TRBV7-3 and TRBJ2-3, with D possibly TRBD1 on 5 matching bases. CDR3 size: 14 residues. Germline CDR1 reads SGHTA; CDR2 reads FQGTGA. Trimming shortened V by 5 bases and J by 6 bases, and 15 bases separated the two germline ends. Here the CDR3 DNA reads TGTGCCAGCAGCCCAAATCACAGGTCTGATACGCAGTATTTT. This encodes CASSPNHRSDTQYF.

As to this clonotype: The junction shows a germline mismatch at one end, possibly a read error. The rearrangement uses TRBV10-3 and TRBJ2-4; D gene unclear. The CDR3 consists of 13 residues. In germline, CDR1 is ENHRY, CDR2 SYGVKD. Here the CDR3 reads CAISDGAQNIQYF. The CDR3 DNA is TGTGCCATCAGTGATGGAGCCCAAAACATTCAGTACTTC.

This clonotype was picked up a small number of times. The rearrangement links TRBV29-1 to TRBJ2-1; D is tentatively TRBD1 or TRBD2 (6 bases each). V was shortened by 3 bases and J by 6 bases, with 18 bases between the two germline ends. Germline CDR1 reads SQVTM; CDR2 reads ANQGSEA. CDR3 length equals 15 residues. CDR3 region: CSVESGANVGNEQFF. CDR3 sequence (DNA): TGCAGCGTTGAGTCGGGGGCTAACGTCGGCAATGAGCAGTTCTTC.

There are a few counts of this clonotype. The chain is built from TRBV6-9 and TRBJ2-2; D is possibly TRBD1 (5 bases). Germline loops: CDR1 MNHGY, CDR2 SVAAGI. CDR3 length: 16 amino acids. V lost 2 bases to trimming and J lost 0 bases, with 10 bases between them. CDR3 nucleotides: TGTGCCAGCAGTTATGACAGACCCGCGAACACCGGGGAGCTGTTTTTT. This sequence encodes CASSYDRPANTGELFF.

This clonotype was found a few times. The V and J genes are TRBV2 and TRBJ1-2; 9 bases match TRBD1. CDR3 length: 17 residues. V lost 6 bases, J lost 6 bases, and 17 bases stayed unmatched. CDR1 SNHLY and CDR2 FYNNEI come from the germline V gene. The CDR3 nucleotides read TGTGCCAGCAGCGAAATTCGGGCCCCGGGACAGGGAAATGGCTACACCTTC. This codes for CASSEIRAPGQGNGYTF.

This clonotype has a count of ten or more. The rearrangement links TRBV4-1 to TRBJ2-7, with TRBD2 matching over 11 bases. The V and J ends lost 5 bases and 2 bases, in that order; junction bases with no gene match: 2. The CDR3 extends over 14 amino acids. Germline V CDR1 and CDR2: MGHRA, YSYEKL. The CDR3 reads CASSEGLAAYEQYF. CDR3 coding DNA: TGCGCCAGCAGCGAGGGACTAGCGGCCTACGAGCAGTACTTC.

This clonotype was observed at least ten times. The rearrangement uses TRBV10-3 and TRBJ1-1; D is perhaps TRBD1 (5 bases). The CDR3 sequence is 14 residues long. Germline V gene lookup returns CDR1 ENHRY and CDR2 SYGVKD. The V end lost 5 bases, the J end lost 1 base, and 11 bases lay between the germline ends. DNA for the CDR3: TGTGCCATCAGTTTAGGGGATGGGAACACTGAAGCTTTCTTT. Encoded protein: CAISLGDGNTEAFF.

This clonotype was found many times. The chain carries TRBV10-3 and TRBJ2-1, with 10 bases matching TRBD1. CDR3 length: 15 residues. J lost 1 base, V lost 6 bases, and 3 bases had no gene match. Germline-derived CDR1 and CDR2 are ENHRY and SYGVKD. CDR3 bases: TGTGCCATCAGGGACAGGGGGGCATCCTACAATGAGCAGTTCTTC. This sequence encodes CAIRDRGASYNEQFF.

This clonotype was recorded at least ten times. The rearrangement joins TRBV6-5 to TRBJ1-1; perhaps TRBD1 as D (5 bases). The CDR3 loop spans 16 amino acids. Looked up from germline, CDR1 is MNHEY and CDR2 is SVGAGI. Deletions cut 0 bases from V and 5 bases from J, with 16 bases between. The CDR3 loop reads CASSYSIRGPGTEAFF. CDR3 sequence (DNA): TGTGCCAGCAGTTACTCGATAAGGGGACCCGGGACTGAAGCTTTCTTT.

The chain couples TRBV11-2 to TRBJ2-7; D unresolved. The CDR3 extends over 13 amino acids. Per germline, CDR1 SGHAT and CDR2 FQNNGV. V was cut by 2 bases and J by 3 bases, with 8 bases left in between. In nucleotides, the CDR3 is TGTGCCAGCAGCTTATTTGCGGACTACGAGCAGTACTTC. Translated, it gives CASSLFADYEQYF.

This clonotype has a count of ten or more. J is TRBJ2-2 and V is TRBV24-1; D is possibly TRBD1 (6 bases). The germline V gene has CDR1 KGHDR and CDR2 SFDVKD. V lost 3 bases and J lost 1, with 11 bases in between. This CDR3 spans 16 amino acids. The CDR3 here is CATSDPATGNTGELFF. CDR3 bases: TGTGCCACCAGTGATCCCGCGACAGGGAACACCGGGGAGCTGTTTTTT.

This clonotype was recorded many times. The rearrangement links TRBV12-3 or TRBV12-4 to TRBJ1-4; D is ambiguous. The V gene lost 6 bases and the J gene lost 5 bases, with 4 bases spanning the gap. This CDR3 region has 11 residues. The CDR3 is CASSLNEKLFF. DNA for the CDR3: TGTGCCAGCAGCCTCAATGAAAAACTGTTTTTT.

This chain connects TRBV6-1 to TRBJ2-1; 7 bases are a match to TRBD2. This CDR3 comprises 19 residues. CDR1 is MNHNS, CDR2 SASEGT, per germline. Trimming removed 5 bases from V and 12 bases from J; junction bases left unmatched: 28. The CDR3 bases are TGTGCCAGCAGTCTTCGGGGCAGAGCGGGAACCTTACCTTCAATGAGGCAGTTCTTC. It yields the protein CASSLRGRAGTLPSMRQFF.

The J gene is TRBJ2-1, the V gene TRBV11-2; no definite D call. The CDR3 extends over 14 amino acids. From germline, CDR1 is SGHAT and CDR2 FQNNGV. V lost 5 bases, J lost 0 bases, and 8 bases lay in between. The CDR3 is CASSHASSYNEQFF. CDR3 DNA: TGTGCCAGCAGCCACGCTAGCTCCTACAATGAGCAGTTCTTC.

This clonotype was recorded many times. The rearrangement joins TRBV15 to TRBJ1-2, with unresolved D. Germline V gene sequence: CDR1 LNHNV, CDR2 YYDKDF (reference sequence). V gave up 0 bases and J gave up 2 bases, with 10 bases separating them. The CDR3 is made up of 15 amino acids. The chain's CDR3 is CATSREPGLNYGYTF. CDR3 sequence (DNA): TGTGCCACCAGCAGAGAGCCAGGACTAAACTATGGCTACACCTTC.

This chain joins TRBV24-1 and TRBJ2-1, with D unclear. The CDR3 runs 14 residues. CDR1 is KGHDR, CDR2 SFDVKD, per germline. Trimming shortened V by 2 bases and J by 4 bases, and 8 bases separated the two germline ends. CDR3 sequence: CATSDWTSYNEQFF. Here the CDR3 DNA reads TGTGCCACCAGTGATTGGACGAGTTACAATGAGCAGTTCTTC.

This clonotype has only a few counts. The CDR3 DNA is TGTGCCAGCAGCGTACTCCCTCCGGGACAGGGAGACGAAGCTTTCTTT. Its protein product is CASSVLPPGQGDEAFF. The rearrangement uses TRBV9 and TRBJ1-1; 9 bases match TRBD1. Unmatched junction bases numbered 12, after V lost 1 base and J lost 8 bases. Germline V lookup: CDR1 SGDLS, CDR2 YYNGEE. The length of the CDR3 is 16 residues.

This clonotype occurred many times. The chain carries TRBV29-1 and TRBJ1-5, with D tentatively TRBD1 (6 bases). CDR1 and CDR2 from the germline V gene are SQVTM and ANQGSEA. The CDR3 contains 13 residues. With 7 bases removed from V and 6 bases from J, the gap between germline ends came to 16 bases. CDR3: CSAAVGGGQPQHF. DNA for the CDR3: TGCAGCGCCGCCGTCGGGGGCGGTCAGCCCCAGCATTTT. Full variable domain (rest looked up from reference TRBV29-1 and TRBJ1-5): SAVISQKPSRDICQRGTSLTIQCQVDSQVTMMFWYRQQPGQSLTLIATANQGSEATYESGFVIDKFPISRPNLTFSTLTVSNMSPEDSSIYLCSAAVGGGQPQHFGDGTRLSIL.

This clonotype was seen a few times. As DNA, the CDR3 is TGCAGTGCTAGTCAGGGGTTGGTGGCGACCCAGTACTTC. Translation gives CSASQGLVATQYF. The chain joins TRBV20-1 to TRBJ2-5, with D perhaps TRBD1 (6 bases). V shed 3 bases and J shed 7 bases, with 15 bases lying between them. From germline, CDR1 is DFQATT and CDR2 SNEGSKA (reference sequence). This CDR3 comprises 13 residues.

The V gene is TRBV20-1, the J gene TRBJ2-3; 8 bases map to TRBD1. The V gene's germline CDR1 is DFQATT and CDR2 SNEGSKA (reference sequence). The CDR3 spans 14 residues. The V gene end was trimmed by 4 bases and the J gene end by 4 bases; junction bases not matched to a gene: 7. In DNA form, the CDR3 reads TGCAGTGCTAAGCAGGGGGCGAGGGCAGATACGCAGTATTTT. Amino acid sequence: CSAKQGARADTQYF.

V and J are TRBV20-1 and TRBJ2-3; 7 bases line up with TRBD2. Germline V gene lookup returns CDR1 DFQATT and CDR2 SNEGSKA (reference sequence). This CDR3 comprises 16 residues. V lost 3 bases to trimming and J lost 8 bases; unmatched junction nucleotides: 17. The CDR3 loop reads CSASGSGDGRWGTQYF. CDR3 sequence (DNA): TGCAGTGCTAGCGGTTCTGGGGACGGGAGGTGGGGTACGCAGTATTTT.